The 9 T cell receptor beta chains presented below share a single source sample, sequenced in a study of blood T cells in healthy people across ages. The second PCR ran roughly 7 to 11 cycles with a sample-barcoded 5' primer and J-beta primers. TCRdb reanalysed the 5' RACE reads using MiXCR and keeps one entry per CDR3 protein. The sample consists of hundreds of thousands of distinct CDR3 sequences, around a fifth of them appearing once. Material: blood. The receptors come from a man between 70 and 80 years old in good health.

The genes are TRBV6-1 and TRBJ2-5, with a possible D match to TRBD1 (6 bases). Matching the DNA end better, TRBJ2-7 makes the J call doubtful. CDR1 is MNHNS, CDR2 SASEGT, per germline. The CDR3 length is 13 residues. CDR3 protein: CASRDSDSYEQYF. In nucleotides, the CDR3 is TGTGCCAGCAGGGACAGCGATTCCTACGAGCAGTACTTC.

CDR3 loop: CASTNSGTSTDTQYF. For the CDR3, the DNA is TGTGCCAGCACCAATAGCGGGACTAGCACAGATACGCAGTATTTT. The rearrangement links TRBV12-3 or TRBV12-4 to TRBJ2-3; 8 positions match TRBD2. This CDR3 has 15 amino acids. Trimming cost V 7 bases and J 0 bases; bases outside gene matches: 6.

This clonotype was counted many times. J is TRBJ2-7 and V is TRBV6-2 or TRBV6-3; D gene unclear. V lost 1 base to trimming and J lost 0 bases, with 10 bases between them. The CDR3 sequence is 15 residues long. Germline CDR1 reads MNHEY; CDR2 reads SVGEGT. CDR3 sequence reads: CASSYLGTSSYEQYF. DNA of the CDR3: TGTGCCAGCAGTTACTTAGGAACAAGCTCCTACGAGCAGTACTTC.

In its sample, this clonotype was seen a few times. The V and J genes are TRBV20-1 and TRBJ2-1; D ambiguous. From germline, CDR1 is DFQATT and CDR2 SNEGSKA (reference sequence). V lost 1 base and J lost 1, with 14 bases in between. The CDR3 loop spans 16 amino acids. The CDR3 nucleotides are TGCAGTGCTAGAGGTAAATCAGCAGTATCCTACAATGAGCAGTTCTTC. Amino acids: CSARGKSAVSYNEQFF.

This clonotype appeared many times. This chain uses TRBV9 with TRBJ2-5; perhaps TRBD1 as D (6 bases). With the DNA end fitting TRBJ2-7 better, the J assignment may be wrong. CDR1 SGDLS and CDR2 YYNGEE come from the germline V gene. The CDR3 runs 14 residues. The CDR3 bases are TGTGCCAGCAGCGCAGGGGACGCTCACTACGAGCAGTACTTC. Amino acid sequence: CASSAGDAHYEQYF.

The chain recombines TRBV6-1 with TRBJ2-7, with D tentatively TRBD2 (6 bases). The CDR3 has 14 amino acids. V lost 6 bases and J 2 bases, leaving 14 bases between the germline ends. Germline lookup yields CDR1 MNHNS and CDR2 SASEGT. The chain's CDR3 is CASSLSGTPYEQYF. The CDR3 bases are TGTGCCAGCAGCCTATCCGGGACTCCCTACGAGCAGTACTTC.

This clonotype was picked up a small number of times. This chain joins TRBV2 and TRBJ2-1; D may be TRBD1 (6 bases). V lost 4 bases, J lost 7 bases, and 11 bases lay in between. This CDR3 comprises 13 residues. Germline V gene sequence: CDR1 SNHLY, CDR2 FYNNEI. This CDR3 reads CASSGQEWNEQFF. The CDR3 region has the DNA TGTGCCAGCAGTGGACAGGAATGGAATGAGCAGTTCTTC.

This clonotype has more than one count but fewer than ten. V gene TRBV6-5 combines with J gene TRBJ2-1; D possibly corresponds to TRBD2 (5 bases). The CDR3 spans 12 residues. Trimming pared 2 bases from V and 10 bases from J, leaving 9 bases between. Germline V gives CDR1 MNHEY, CDR2 SVGAGI. The CDR3 loop reads CASSYPGREQFF. The CDR3 region has the DNA TGTGCCAGCAGTTACCCGGGGAGAGAGCAGTTCTTC.

The V and J genes are TRBV12-3 or TRBV12-4 and TRBJ2-2; D is unresolved. The CDR3 covers 16 residues. Deletions cut 3 bases from V and 8 bases from J, with 19 bases between. The CDR3 DNA reads as TGTGCCAGCAGTTTCCGATTAGATCCTGCCACTGGGGAGCTGTTTTTT. Its translation: CASSFRLDPATGELFF.